Presented here are 5 T cell receptor beta chains from one specimen sequenced in a study of identical twins. TCRdb ran MiXCR on the 5' RACE reads and lists one entry per CDR3 protein. The sample consists of hundreds of thousands of distinct CDR3 sequences, roughly 18% of them appearing once. The same data also went into a second study, on T cells expressing NK-cell markers.

The sequenced material came from PBMCs. The receptors shown here come from a young woman in good health.

The V call is TRBV4-3, the J call TRBJ1-2; TRBD1 might be the D (6 bases). The CDR3 totals 15 residues. Trimming removed 1 base at V and 7 bases at J, with 16 bases between. Germline V gene data show CDR1 as LGHNA and CDR2 as YSLEER. CDR3 DNA sequence: TGCGCCAGCAGCCAAGTCGTAGGGGGGCCGCTTGGCTACACCTTC. It yields the protein CASSQVVGGPLGYTF.

V is TRBV6-5 and J is TRBJ1-3, with 7 bases aligning to TRBD1. The CDR3 covers 15 residues. The V gene's germline CDR1 is MNHEY and CDR2 SVGAGI. V was clipped by 4 bases and J by 4 bases; unmatched bases: 7. CDR3 loop: CASSFRPGQGNTIYF. Here the CDR3 DNA reads TGTGCCAGCAGTTTCCGACCGGGACAGGGAAACACCATATATTTT.

This clonotype came up a few times. The chain couples TRBV20-1 to TRBJ2-1; 13 nucleotides match TRBD2. CDR1 and CDR2 (germline): DFQATT, SNEGSKA (reference sequence). Trimming removed 6 bases from V and 9 bases from J; junction bases left unmatched: 8. The CDR3 has 14 amino acids. For the CDR3, the DNA is TGCAGTGCGTTAAGACTAGCGGGGGGTGTTGAGCAGTTCTTC. Protein: CSALRLAGGVEQFF.

The rearrangement links TRBV18 to TRBJ1-1; D might be TRBD1 (5 bases). The V gene's germline CDR1 is KGHSH and CDR2 LQKENI. V lost 8 bases, J lost 5 bases, and 12 bases lay in between. This CDR3 contains 12 residues. DNA for the CDR3: TGTGCCAGCCGCCTGGGGCCGACTGAAGCTTTCTTT. It yields the protein CASRLGPTEAFF.

The chain joins TRBV12-3 or TRBV12-4 to TRBJ1-2; no clear D gene. V lost 10 bases and J lost 5, with 14 bases in between. This CDR3 is built from 12 residues. CDR3 sequence reads: CAINSVFYGYTF. DNA of the CDR3: TGTGCCATTAACTCGGTTTTTTATGGCTACACCTTC.